This T cell receptor beta chain was captured in a study of memory B cells and T cells in multiple sclerosis listed by TCRdb under 2018. At the level of the whole study: In multiple sclerosis patients, the study set the TCR beta repertoires of autoproliferating peripheral T cells against those of T cells infiltrating brain lesions. A couple of multiple sclerosis patients, for whom either brain lesions at autopsy or brain-infiltrating cells from biopsy were available, were included in TCR sequencing. Overall study results and their limits: Because clone-set sizes differed between compartments, counts of shared clonotypes were influenced and normalization was required.

Genomic DNA was extracted, and the immunoSEQ Platform was used to amplify TCRbeta CDR3 regions from that DNA. The immunoSEQ assay combined multiplex PCR with high-throughput sequencing and a vendor bioinformatics pipeline. Processing in the source paper ran as follows. Non-productive sequences and CDR3s under 4 amino acids long were removed, and the clonotype frequencies in each sample were recalculated. In immunoSEQ Analyzer 2.0, shared clonotypes were identified as those with identical CDR3 amino acid, V gene and J gene sequences. Repertoire overlap was normalized by dividing shared clonotype counts by the product of both clone-set sizes, scaled by 1000 into arbitrary units. Not all clones reach the TCRdb copy of this immuneACCESS table, which keeps in-frame sequences only. Checked studies attribute under half of the gap to unresolved V genes and leave the rest unexplained. V and J calls and clone size are as listed in that table; D and trimming were resolved from the DNA. The sample table holds about 42,000 clones, of which approximately 80% were seen once. The ten largest make up 0.85% to 1.2% of the sample.

Autoproliferating (CFSEdim) and non-proliferating (CFSEhi) T cell fractions were sequenced separately after stimulus-free culture of CFSE-labeled PBMCs. In total, approximately 5.1x10^7 CFSE-labeled PBMCs were cultured without stimulus for 7 days, after which replicate wells were pooled. PBMCs were labeled with 0.5 uM CFSE and cultured in serum-free AIM-V medium without exogenous stimuli. Before use, PBMCs were isolated by Ficoll density gradient centrifugation and cryopreserved. Using a FACSAria III, live 7-AAD-negative cells were sorted, then washed with PBS and stored frozen at -80 degrees C as dry pellets. In regard to this clone: Its recognized antigen is unknown. Base qualities are not recorded, but no much larger clone differs from it by a single base.

The germline V gene (reference sequence) sets CDR1 to LNHDA and CDR2 to SQIVND. The germline ends are 15 bases apart after V is trimmed by 4 bases and J by 3 bases. The CDR3 covers 15 residues, taking in both the cysteine and the phenylalanine. Kept here is only the CDR3 DNA, which spans 45 bases and is read in frame from base 1. Sequencing used PBMCs from blood kept in culture. The chain is assembled from TRBV19 and TRBJ1-2; no D gene is confidently identified. The TCR comes from a human donor with multiple sclerosis. In nucleotides, the sequence is TGTGCCAGTAGTACCCTCTCCGGGCGAGACTATGGCTACACCTTC. This translates into CASSTLSGRDYGYTF.